Listed below are T cell receptor beta chains from one sample, sequenced in a study of shared clonotypes between healthy human individuals. Profiled with immunoSEQ multiplex PCR; TCRdb holds only in-frame clones, not every one. The table has approximately 2.4 million clones, approximately 95% seen once; the top ten hold roughly 0.13%. The sequenced sample consisted of naive CD4+ T cells sorted from blood. These receptors all stem from a man between 18 and 29 years old in good health. The CDR3 runs from the conserved cysteine through the conserved F or W. A D gene is named only where the DNA matches it firmly. Size values are once, few and many counts, or a class for expanded clones, and some rows have none.

V gene	D gene	J gene	clone size	CDR3 protein	CDR3 DNA
TRBV9	TRBD2	TRBJ2-3	.	CASANLADTDTQYF	TGTGCCAGCGCGAATCTAGCGGACACAGATACGCAGTATTTT
TRBV7-2	.	TRBJ2-7	.	CASSFYPTGYEQYF	TGTGCCAGCAGCTTCTATCCGACAGGCTACGAGCAGTACTTC
TRBV4-3	TRBD2	TRBJ2-1	.	CASSNRRGSSYNEQFF	TGCGCCAGCAGTAATAGGCGGGGGAGCTCCTACAATGAGCAGTTCTTC
TRBV6-6	.	TRBJ1-2	once	CASRQQLDYGYTF	TGTGCCAGCAGACAACAGCTCGACTATGGCTACACCTTC
TRBV29-1	.	TRBJ2-2	once	CSVSYSAGTGELFF	TGCAGCGTATCCTATTCCGCGGGCACCGGGGAGCTGTTTTTT
TRBV19	.	TRBJ2-1	few	CASSSAPSVHNEQFF	TGTGCCAGTAGTTCGGCGCCTAGCGTACACAATGAGCAGTTCTTC
TRBV7-2	.	TRBJ2-1	.	CASRLDYNEQFF	TGTGCCAGCAGATTGGACTACAATGAGCAGTTCTTC
TRBV6-1	.	TRBJ2-1	.	CASSESIGQFF	TGTGCCAGCAGTGAGAGTATCGGGCAGTTCTTC
TRBV6-6	.	TRBJ2-7	.	CASSPGGPYEQYF	TGTGCCAGCAGTCCCGGTGGACCCTACGAGCAGTACTTC
TRBV7-9	TRBD1	TRBJ2-3	.	CASGQAITDTQYF	TGTGCCAGCGGACAGGCGATCACAGATACGCAGTATTTT
TRBV7-3	.	TRBJ1-3	.	CASSGVGPFSGNTIYF	TGTGCCAGCAGCGGCGTAGGACCGTTCTCTGGAAACACCATATATTTT
TRBV5-1	TRBD1	TRBJ2-5	.	CASNPSTGGEGTQYF	TGCGCCAGCAATCCATCTACAGGGGGCGAAGGGACCCAGTACTTC
TRBV2	TRBD2	TRBJ2-7	.	CASRRTSGSYEQYF	TGTGCCAGCAGGCGGACTAGCGGGAGTTACGAGCAGTACTTC
TRBV5-1	.	TRBJ2-3	.	CASSFPGTDTQYF	TGCGCCAGCAGCTTTCCGGGCACAGATACGCAGTATTTT
TRBV4-1	.	TRBJ2-5	.	CASSQDWNQQETQYF	TGCGCCAGCAGCCAAGATTGGAACCAACAAGAGACCCAGTACTTC
TRBV2	.	TRBJ2-7	.	CASSPDVLSSYEQYF	TGTGCCAGCAGCCCGGACGTTCTAAGCTCCTACGAGCAGTACTTC
TRBV5-1	TRBD1	TRBJ1-1	.	CASSSGDRMNTEAFF	TGCGCCAGCAGCTCAGGGGACAGAATGAACACTGAAGCTTTCTTT
TRBV7-3	.	TRBJ2-1	.	CASSLYTEPAYEQFF	TGTGCCAGCAGCTTATACACGGAGCCCGCCTATGAGCAGTTCTTC
TRBV7-2	.	TRBJ2-2	once	CASSYDSSWGTGELFF	TGTGCCAGCAGCTACGACAGCTCTTGGGGGACCGGGGAGCTGTTTTTT
TRBV7-7	.	TRBJ2-5	.	CASSKDRTQETQYF	TGTGCTAGCAGCAAGGACAGAACCCAAGAGACCCAGTACTTC
TRBV7-2	.	TRBJ1-6	.	CASSLDLQGPLHF	TGTGCCAGCAGCTTAGATCTGCAGGGACCCCTCCACTTT
TRBV11-2	.	TRBJ1-4	.	CASSTQTGVWGKLFF	TGTGCCAGCAGCACACAGACGGGGGTCTGGGGAAAACTGTTTTTT
TRBV18	TRBD2	TRBJ2-1	.	CASSPPRVSGSYNEQFF	TGTGCCAGCTCACCACCGAGGGTTAGCGGGAGTTACAATGAGCAGTTCTTC
TRBV5-1	.	TRBJ2-3	.	CASSSGTDTQYF	TGCGCCAGCAGCTCCGGCACAGATACGCAGTATTTT
TRBV5-4	.	TRBJ1-2	once	CASSSPGPIYGYTF	TGTGCCAGCAGCTCACCGGGGCCAATCTATGGCTACACCTTC
TRBV5-1	TRBD1	TRBJ2-3	.	CASSGQGADTQYF	TGCGCCAGCTCCGGACAGGGTGCAGATACGCAGTATTTT
TRBV14	.	TRBJ2-7	.	CASSQILRTAGEQYF	TGTGCCAGCAGCCAAATCTTGAGGACAGCGGGGGAGCAGTACTTC
TRBV5-1	.	TRBJ2-1	.	CASSLVGGEQFF	TGCGCCAGCAGCTTGGTGGGGGGCGAGCAGTTCTTC
TRBV7-9	.	TRBJ2-7	.	CASSFPPLHEQYF	TGTGCCAGCAGTTTTCCCCCCCTACACGAGCAGTACTTC
TRBV7-8	.	TRBJ2-7	.	CASTAASSYEQYF	TGTGCCAGCACGGCGGCCAGTTCCTACGAGCAGTACTTC
TRBV6-1	.	TRBJ2-7	.	CASQDPAPYEQYF	TGTGCCAGCCAAGATCCTGCGCCCTACGAGCAGTACTTC
TRBV18	.	TRBJ2-7	.	CASSPTAGSYEQYF	TGTGCCAGCTCACCGACGGCAGGGTCCTACGAGCAGTACTTC
TRBV30	TRBD1	TRBJ2-2	.	CAWSVGQGGELFF	TGTGCCTGGAGTGTGGGACAGGGAGGGGAGCTGTTTTTT
TRBV6-5	.	TRBJ2-1	.	CASSYSDKAYNEQFF	TGTGCCAGCAGTTACTCGGACAAAGCCTACAATGAGCAGTTCTTC
TRBV2	.	TRBJ2-5	.	CASSRLGRETQYF	TGTGCCAGCAGCCGACTGGGCCGCGAGACCCAGTACTTC
TRBV6-1	TRBD1	TRBJ1-6	.	CASRLTGDSNSPLHF	TGTGCCAGCAGGTTGACAGGGGATAGTAATTCACCCCTCCACTTT
TRBV6-6	.	TRBJ1-1	.	CASSYVGGDTEAFF	TGTGCCAGCAGTTACGTAGGGGGGGACACTGAAGCTTTCTTT
TRBV9	.	TRBJ2-2	.	CASSPNPTRNTGELFF	TGTGCCAGCAGCCCAAATCCGACACGGAACACCGGGGAGCTGTTTTTT